One sample yielded the 28 T cell receptor beta chains listed below, sequenced in a study of blood T cell repertoires in COVID-19. Produced via immunoSEQ multiplex PCR; TCRdb's table is partial and in-frame only. The sample has approximately 350,000 clones; about 89% are singletons. What was sequenced was peripheral blood. Source of these receptors: a woman aged 30 to 39 with COVID-19, enrolled during active disease.

The chain carries TRBV6-5 and TRBJ2-3, with TRBD1 matching 7 bases. Trimming cost V 7 bases and J 1 base; bases outside gene matches: 2. CDR1 is MNHEY, CDR2 SVGAGI, per germline. The CDR3 totals 13 residues. The CDR3 DNA sequence: TGTGCCAGCATCCAGGGGGGCACAGATACGCAGTATTTT. Protein: CASIQGGTDTQYF.

This chain joins TRBV5-1 and TRBJ1-6; D is uncertain. The CDR3 has 16 residues. The germline V gene has CDR1 SGHRS and CDR2 YFSETQ. Trimming cost V 0 bases and J 0 bases, with 7 bases left between them. The CDR3 DNA reads as TGCGCCAGCAGCTTGGGCGGGAGCTCCTATAATTCACCCCTCCACTTT. This gives the protein CASSLGGSSYNSPLHF.

The chain employs TRBV5-5 and TRBJ1-1; 9 nucleotides match TRBD1. In germline, CDR1 is SGHKS, CDR2 YYEKEE (reference sequence). This CDR3 is 16 amino acids long. V shed 4 bases, J shed 1 base, and the junction held 8 bases outside the gene matches. The CDR3 loop reads CASSPGTGLWNTEAFF. CDR3 DNA sequence: TGTGCCAGCAGCCCCGGGACAGGGCTTTGGAACACTGAAGCTTTCTTT. Full variable domain (remainder filled in from reference TRBV5-5 and TRBJ1-1): DAGVTQSPTHLIKTRGQQVTLRCSPISGHKSVSWYQQVLGQGPQFIFQYYEKEERGRGNFPDRFSARQFPNYSSELNVNALLLGDSALYLCASSPGTGLWNTEAFFGQGTRLTVV.

The V gene is TRBV4-3, the J gene TRBJ1-1, with unresolved D. CDR3 length: 14 amino acids. The germline CDR1 and CDR2 sequences are LGHNA and YSLEER. The V end was cut by 4 bases, the J end by 3 bases, with 12 bases between. DNA for the CDR3: TGCGCCAGCAGCCCCCGCGGGTGGGACACTGAAGCTTTCTTT. Its translation is CASSPRGWDTEAFF.

V and J are TRBV2 and TRBJ1-6; D is unresolved. Deletions cut 7 bases from V and 3 bases from J, with 16 bases between. This CDR3 is 16 amino acids long. From germline, CDR1 is SNHLY and CDR2 FYNNEI. In nucleotides, the CDR3 is TGTGCCAGCATCGTTGGAGGGATGATCTATAATTCACCCCTCCACTTT. It encodes CASIVGGMIYNSPLHF.

In this sample, this clone turned up once. The genes are TRBV5-5 and TRBJ1-5; D is ambiguous. Trimming stripped 3 bases from V and 6 bases from J, with 10 bases between. Germline V gene sequence: CDR1 SGHKS, CDR2 YYEKEE (reference sequence). This CDR3 contains 13 residues. The CDR3 region is CASSYLATQPQHF. For the CDR3, the DNA is TGTGCCAGCAGCTACCTAGCCACTCAGCCCCAGCATTTT.

This chain connects TRBV5-8 to TRBJ2-1, with unresolved D. The CDR3 sequence is 12 residues long. The V and J ends lost 4 bases and 0 bases respectively, with 2 bases between them. CDR1 is SGHTS, CDR2 YDEGEE, per germline. The CDR3 protein is CASSRSYNEQFF. The DNA of the CDR3 is TGTGCCAGCAGCCGCTCCTACAATGAGCAGTTCTTC.

The rearrangement links TRBV5-4 to TRBJ2-3; a possible D gene is TRBD1 (6 bases). The CDR3 has 14 amino acids. V was cut by 4 bases and J by 4 bases, with 13 bases left in between. Germline CDR1 reads SGHNT; CDR2 reads YYREEE (reference sequence). CDR3 loop: CASSGMGAPDTQYF. The CDR3 coding sequence is TGTGCCAGCAGCGGGATGGGGGCCCCAGATACGCAGTATTTT.

A few counts support this clone. The rearrangement uses TRBV7-9 and TRBJ2-1; D gene uncertain. From germline, CDR1 is SEHNR and CDR2 FQNEAQ (reference sequence). V gave up 4 bases and J gave up 4 bases, with 17 bases separating them. CDR3 size: 16 residues. CDR3 in amino acids: CASSSRLLRGYNEQFF. The CDR3 DNA reads TGTGCCAGCAGCTCCCGACTGCTGCGCGGATACAATGAGCAGTTCTTC.

The chain joins TRBV3-1 (or the pseudogene TRBV3-2) to TRBJ2-1; 9 bases match TRBD2. V dropped 3 bases and J dropped 4; count of bases not matched to a gene: 10. Germline CDR1 is LGHDT and CDR2 is YNNKEL (reference sequence). This CDR3 comprises 17 residues. CDR3 DNA: TGTGCCAGCAGCCACCCGAGGGGCGGGGGGGCTTACAATGAGCAGTTCTTC. Translating gives CASSHPRGGGAYNEQFF.

The chain joins TRBV27 to TRBJ2-3, with TRBD2 matching 7 bases. J lost 3 bases, V lost 3 bases, and 6 bases had no gene match. Germline V CDR1 and CDR2: MNHEY, SMNVEV (reference sequence). The CDR3 spans 15 residues. This CDR3 reads CASSLTPLATDTQYF. Written as DNA, the CDR3 is TGTGCCAGCAGTTTGACCCCACTAGCGACAGATACGCAGTATTTT.

The chain combines TRBV7-9 with TRBJ1-1, with TRBD1 matching over 9 bases. The junction had 10 bases not matched to a gene; V was cut back by 5 bases and J by 12 bases. The germline V gene has CDR1 SEHNR and CDR2 FQNEAQ (reference sequence). This CDR3 has 13 residues. The CDR3 nucleotides are TGTGCCAGCAGCAGAGTAAGACAGGGGGAAACTTTCTTT. This codes for CASSRVRQGETFF.

The J gene is TRBJ2-2, the V gene TRBV5-1; D is unclear. V was trimmed by 0 bases and J by 4 bases, leaving 7 bases between them. This CDR3 region has 14 residues. The germline V gene encodes CDR1 SGHRS and CDR2 YFSETQ. As DNA, the CDR3 is TGCGCCAGCAGCTTGGGAGGAAGCACCGGGGAGCTGTTTTTT. Translation gives CASSLGGSTGELFF.

The chain joins TRBV19 to TRBJ1-1, with D perhaps TRBD1 (6 bases). The CDR3 length is 16 residues. The V gene's germline CDR1 is LNHDA and CDR2 SQIVND (reference sequence). With 6 bases removed from V and 4 bases from J, the gap between germline ends came to 21 bases. In nucleotides, the CDR3 is TGTGCCAGTAGCATAAAACAGGGTATTGGATCCACTGAAGCTTTCTTT. Amino acids: CASSIKQGIGSTEAFF.

This clone was recorded once. The chain links TRBV7-2 to TRBJ1-1; D possibly corresponds to TRBD1 (5 bases). The CDR3 extends over 14 amino acids. V gave up 1 base and J gave up 1 base, with 7 bases separating them. CDR1 and CDR2 (germline): SGHTA, FQGNSA. The CDR3 DNA reads as TGTGCCAGCAGCTTAGTAGGGGCGAACACTGAAGCTTTCTTT. Translating it yields CASSLVGANTEAFF.

This chain uses TRBV7-2 with TRBJ1-1; no clear D. The CDR3 loop spans 15 amino acids. Germline V gene lookup returns CDR1 SGHTA and CDR2 FQGNSA. V was shortened by 1 base and J by 0 bases, with 9 bases between the two germline ends. The CDR3 nucleotides read TGTGCCAGCAGCTTAGTACAGACCTTGAACACTGAAGCTTTCTTT. Translating gives CASSLVQTLNTEAFF.

The chain links TRBV7-2 to TRBJ2-7; 7 bases fit TRBD2. The germline gives CDR1 SGHTA, CDR2 FQGNSA. The CDR3 has 15 amino acids. The V and J ends lost 3 bases and 0 bases, in that order; junction bases with no gene match: 5. CDR3 sequence reads: CASSLASGNSYEQYF. CDR3 DNA sequence: TGTGCCAGCAGCTTGGCTAGCGGAAACTCCTACGAGCAGTACTTC.

V gene TRBV3-1 (or the pseudogene TRBV3-2) combines with J gene TRBJ2-7; D uncertain. Germline lookup yields CDR1 LGHDT and CDR2 YNNKEL (reference sequence). Trimming cost V 2 bases and J 2 bases, with 7 bases left between them. CDR3 length equals 13 residues. The CDR3 nucleotides are TGTGCCAGCAGCCAACTACCGACCTACGAGCAGTACTTC. This codes for CASSQLPTYEQYF.

The V gene is TRBV6-2 or TRBV6-3, the J gene TRBJ2-7; 10 positions match TRBD2. V lost 6 bases to trimming and J lost 0 bases; unmatched junction nucleotides: 5. The CDR3 is made up of 15 amino acids. In germline, CDR1 is MNHEY, CDR2 SVGEGT. CDR3 amino acids: CASSYRTSGSYEQYF. As DNA, the CDR3 is TGTGCCAGCAGCTATCGGACTAGCGGCTCCTACGAGCAGTACTTC.

This chain connects TRBV7-2 to TRBJ1-1, with D perhaps matching TRBD1 (6 bases). V lost 0 bases and J lost 8, with 10 bases in between. This CDR3 region has 13 residues. Germline lookup yields CDR1 SGHTA and CDR2 FQGNSA. The CDR3 loop is CASSLAGQSEAFF. In DNA, the CDR3 is TGTGCCAGCAGCTTAGCTGGACAGTCGGAAGCTTTCTTT.

This chain links TRBV2 with TRBJ2-1, with 9 bases matching TRBD1. Trimming removed 11 bases from V and 7 bases from J; junction bases left unmatched: 15. Per the germline V gene, CDR1 is SNHLY and CDR2 is FYNNEI. The CDR3 has 15 amino acids. The CDR3 here is CASDLGQGKRNEQFF. The CDR3 region has the DNA TGTGCCTCCGACCTAGGACAGGGGAAAAGGAATGAGCAGTTCTTC.

This sequence joins TRBV11-3 and TRBJ2-3, with D hard to call. Trimming removed 5 bases from V and 0 bases from J, with 9 bases in between. This CDR3 spans 14 amino acids. CDR1 is SGHNT, CDR2 YENEEA, per germline. CDR3 DNA: TGTGCCAGCAGCCTCCTCCCTAGCACAGATACGCAGTATTTT. Translation: CASSLLPSTDTQYF.

In this sample, this clone turned up once. The chain uses TRBV12-3 or TRBV12-4 and TRBJ1-1; D call uncertain. V was clipped by 3 bases and J by 6 bases, with 5 bases between them. This CDR3 has 11 amino acids. In nucleotides, the CDR3 is TGTGCCAGCAGTTTGGCTCCTGAAGCTTTCTTT. As protein: CASSLAPEAFF.

The gene calls are TRBV12-5 and TRBJ1-5; TRBD1 is a possible D gene (5 bases). The ends were cut back, 2 bases at V and 10 bases at J, with 12 bases in the middle. The CDR3 contains 13 residues. Germline CDR1 reads LGHNT; CDR2 reads FRNRAP. This chain's CDR3 is CASGLPPGGPQHF. In DNA form, the CDR3 reads TGTGCTAGTGGTTTGCCTCCGGGGGGACCCCAGCATTTT.

This chain's CDR3 is CASSTGQGVRQPQHF. DNA of the CDR3: TGTGCCAGCAGTACGGGACAGGGGGTTCGTCAGCCCCAGCATTTT. The gene calls are TRBV6-5 and TRBJ1-5; 11 bases are shared with TRBD1. The CDR3 consists of 15 residues. Germline CDR1 reads MNHEY; CDR2 reads SVGAGI. The V segment lost 5 bases and the J segment 6 bases; nucleotides outside the gene matches: 6.

This clone has a single count. This rearrangement joins TRBV7-2 to TRBJ2-5, with 7 bases matching TRBD2. CDR1 is SGHTA and CDR2 is FQGNSA in the germline V gene. This CDR3 comprises 15 residues. V shed 6 bases and J 2 bases; nucleotides not matched to a gene: 9. CDR3 loop: CASRPGWGGQETQYF. CDR3 nucleotides: TGTGCCAGCAGACCTGGTTGGGGGGGGCAAGAGACCCAGTACTTC.

The rearrangement links TRBV6-5 to TRBJ1-2; D not certain. V dropped 0 bases and J dropped 2 bases, with 10 bases sitting between them. The CDR3 sequence is 15 residues long. Germline V gene lookup returns CDR1 MNHEY and CDR2 SVGAGI. The CDR3 region has the DNA TGTGCCAGCAGTTACTCGGGCAGCAACAACTATGGCTACACCTTC. This sequence encodes CASSYSGSNNYGYTF.

The chain carries TRBV2 and TRBJ1-4, with a weak D call TRBD1 (6 bases). Germline V gives CDR1 SNHLY, CDR2 FYNNEI. This CDR3 is built from 15 residues. Trimming shortened V by 6 bases and J by 0 bases, and 11 bases separated the two germline ends. CDR3 coding DNA: TGTGCCAGCAGGCAGGGGCTCGCAACTAATGAAAAACTGTTTTTT. Translation gives CASRQGLATNEKLFF.